This is a list of T cell receptor beta chains from one sample in a study of OX40 agonist ivuxolimab in advanced cancers. Profiled with immunoSEQ multiplex PCR; TCRdb holds only in-frame clones, not every one. The sample records approximately 68,000 clones, 85% to 90% being singletons. The material sequenced was CD4+ or CD8+ T cells sorted from blood, taken in a trial of the OX40 agonist ivuxolimab. The origin of the receptors is an adult with an advanced solid tumor such as melanoma, head and neck, liver or kidney cancer. Both conserved end residues are part of each CDR3. A D gene is named only where the DNA matches it firmly. Only part of the rows carry a size: once, few, many, or a class if the clone is expanded.

TRBV2	.	TRBJ2-1	.	TGTGCCAGCAGTGAACAGGGAAGGGGTTTCTTC	CASSEQGRGFF
TRBV30	.	TRBJ1-1	TRBD1	TGTGCCTGGAGCCTTCTAAGAGGGGGCAACACTGAAGCTTTCTTT	CAWSLLRGGNTEAFF
TRBV9	.	TRBJ1-2	TRBD1	TGTGCCAGCAGCCCACAGTGGGACAGGGACGTTGGCTACACCTTC	CASSPQWDRDVGYTF
TRBV30	.	TRBJ2-5	.	TGTGCCTGGAGTCTCGGAAGACAAGAGACCCAGTACTTC	CAWSLGRQETQYF
TRBV29-1	.	TRBJ1-1	.	TGCAGCGTTGAGAGGGGGAGGGGGATCAGCACTGAAGCTTTCTTT	CSVERGRGISTEAFF
TRBV2	.	TRBJ1-2	.	TGTGCCAGCAGTGAAGCCGGACAAAGCTATGGCTACACCTTC	CASSEAGQSYGYTF
TRBV13	.	TRBJ1-4	TRBD1	TGTGCCAGCAGCCCTGGGACAGGGGGGGAAAAACTGTTTTTT	CASSPGTGGEKLFF
TRBV7-9	.	TRBJ2-5	.	TGTGCCAGCAGCTTATGGGGGGAAGAGACCCAGTACTTC	CASSLWGEETQYF
TRBV2	few	TRBJ1-6	.	TGTGCCAGCAGTGCCACCGGTCCGGGTAGTTCACCCCTCCACTTT	CASSATGPGSSPLHF
TRBV10-3	.	TRBJ2-1	TRBD2	TGTGCCATCAGTGGGCTAGCGGGAGGCCCCCAAGCCTACAATGAGCAGTTCTTC	CAISGLAGGPQAYNEQFF
TRBV6-1	medium-sized	TRBJ2-7	.	TGTGCCAGCCACCGGGATCTGAAGCAGTACTTC	CASHRDLKQYF
TRBV28	.	TRBJ1-5	.	TGTGCCAGCAGCACTAATAGCAATCAGCCCCAGCATTTT	CASSTNSNQPQHF
TRBV7-9	.	TRBJ2-3	TRBD2	TGTGCCAGCAGCTTAGATAGCGGGAGCGCAGATACGCAGTATTTT	CASSLDSGSADTQYF
TRBV5-1	.	TRBJ1-2	TRBD1	TGCGCCAGCAGCTTACAGGGGGATGGCTACACCTTC	CASSLQGDGYTF
TRBV19	once	TRBJ2-6	.	TGTGCCAGTAGTGCCAGGACAGCTTCAGGCTCTGGGGCCAACGTCCTGACTTTC	CASSARTASGSGANVLTF
TRBV11-3	.	TRBJ1-1	TRBD1	TGTGCCAGCAGCTCCCTCGGACAGGGCAACACTGAAGCTTTCTTT	CASSSLGQGNTEAFF
TRBV7-9	.	TRBJ2-7	TRBD1	TGTGCCAGCAGCACCGACAGGGACTCCTACGAGCAGTACTTC	CASSTDRDSYEQYF
TRBV18	.	TRBJ2-7	TRBD1	TGTGCCAGCTCAGGGACAGGGACTTCCGAGCAGTACTTC	CASSGTGTSEQYF
TRBV16	.	TRBJ1-5	.	TGTGCCAGCAGCCATCCCCTAGATTATAGCAATCAGCCCCAGCATTTT	CASSHPLDYSNQPQHF
TRBV2	.	TRBJ1-3	.	TGTGCCAGCAGTGCCACCAGCTCTGGAAACACCATATATTTT	CASSATSSGNTIYF
TRBV6-5	once	TRBJ2-1	TRBD2	TGTGCCAGCAGTTACCCCAGCGCCCGCGGGGGTGAGCAGTTCTTC	CASSYPSARGGEQFF
TRBV7-8	.	TRBJ2-3	.	TGTGCCAGCAGCTTAGCGGGGGTTCAACATACGCAGTATTTT	CASSLAGVQHTQYF
TRBV7-3	.	TRBJ1-1	TRBD1	TGTGCCAGCAGCTTAAACCAGGGGGGGAACACTGAAGCTTTCTTT	CASSLNQGGNTEAFF
TRBV6-5	.	TRBJ2-2	.	TGTGCCAGCACCCCCCGGGGCACCGGGGAGCTGTTTTTT	CASTPRGTGELFF
TRBV2	.	TRBJ1-1	.	TGTGCCGGACAGCTCCCGAACACTGAAGCTTTCTTT	CAGQLPNTEAFF
TRBV9	.	TRBJ1-6	TRBD1	TGTGCCAGCAGCGCAAGACAGGGAGGGGGGGATTCACCCCTCCACTTT	CASSARQGGGDSPLHF
TRBV25-1	.	TRBJ2-7	.	TGTGCCAGCAGTGAATGGAAAGGGGACTCCTACGAGCAGTACTTC	CASSEWKGDSYEQYF
TRBV5-1	.	TRBJ1-1	.	TGCGCCAGCACCGTGGACGGATTGAACACTGAAGCTTTCTTT	CASTVDGLNTEAFF
TRBV7-6	.	TRBJ1-3	.	TGTGCCAGCAGCTTTCCTGGAAACACCATATATTTT	CASSFPGNTIYF
TRBV10-3	.	TRBJ2-7	.	TGTGCCATCTGGGACGTCTCCTACGAGCAGTACTTC	CAIWDVSYEQYF
TRBV11-2	.	TRBJ1-1	.	TGTGCCAGCAGCTTCCAATCTCTGAACACTGAAGCTTTCTTT	CASSFQSLNTEAFF
TRBV11-3	few	TRBJ2-7	.	TGTGCCAGCAGCCCGGGCACAGTTCCATCCTACGAGCAGTACTTC	CASSPGTVPSYEQYF
TRBV2	once	TRBJ2-1	.	TGTGCCAGCAGTGAAGCCTTTAGGGGGAACAATGAGCAGTTCTTC	CASSEAFRGNNEQFF
TRBV2	once	TRBJ2-2	.	TGTGCCGATGCACGTGAGACCGGGGAGCTGTTTTTT	CADARETGELFF
TRBV11-1	.	TRBJ1-5	.	TGTGCCAGCAGCTTACTCGGCAATCAGCCCCAGCATTTT	CASSLLGNQPQHF
TRBV2	.	TRBJ2-5	.	TGTGCCAGCAGTGAACGGACCCAGTACTTC	CASSERTQYF
TRBV10-2	.	TRBJ2-5	.	TGCGCCAGCAGTGAAGCAGGGGGGTTAGAGACCCAGTACTTC	CASSEAGGLETQYF
TRBV18	.	TRBJ1-5	.	TGTGCCAGCTCACCAGCGAGCAATCAGCCCCAGCATTTT	CASSPASNQPQHF
TRBV11-2	.	TRBJ1-6	.	TGTGCCAGCAGCTTAGGGGTGGCTAGCTCCTATAATTCACCCCTCCACTTT	CASSLGVASSYNSPLHF
TRBV9	few	TRBJ2-7	.	TGTGCCAGCAGCGAGACGTACGTTGCTGGCGAGCAGTACTTC	CASSETYVAGEQYF
TRBV2	.	TRBJ1-2	TRBD1	TGTGCCAGCAGCGAGGGACAGGGGAAAGGGTATGGCTACACCTTC	CASSEGQGKGYGYTF
TRBV6-1	.	TRBJ2-5	.	TGTGCCAGCAGTCGAAAGTGGGCCGATGCAGAGACCCAGTACTTC	CASSRKWADAETQYF